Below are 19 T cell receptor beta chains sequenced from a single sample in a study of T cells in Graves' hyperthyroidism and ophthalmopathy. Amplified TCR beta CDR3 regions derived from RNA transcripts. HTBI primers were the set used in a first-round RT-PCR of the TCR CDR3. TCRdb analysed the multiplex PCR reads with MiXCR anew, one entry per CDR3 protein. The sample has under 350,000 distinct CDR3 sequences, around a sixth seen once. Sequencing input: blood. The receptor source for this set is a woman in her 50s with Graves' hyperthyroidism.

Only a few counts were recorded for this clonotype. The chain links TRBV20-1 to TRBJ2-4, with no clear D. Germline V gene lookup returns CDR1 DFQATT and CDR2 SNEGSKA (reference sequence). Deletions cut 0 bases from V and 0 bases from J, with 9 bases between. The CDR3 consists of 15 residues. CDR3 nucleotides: TGCAGTGCTAGAGATGATAAGTTAGCCAAAAACATTCAGTACTTC. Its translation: CSARDDKLAKNIQYF.

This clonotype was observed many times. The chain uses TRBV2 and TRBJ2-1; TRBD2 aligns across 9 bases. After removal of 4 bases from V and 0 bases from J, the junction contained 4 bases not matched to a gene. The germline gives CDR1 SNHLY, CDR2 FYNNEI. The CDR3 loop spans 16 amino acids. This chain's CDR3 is CASSGDSGSSYNEQFF. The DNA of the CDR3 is TGTGCCAGCAGTGGTGATAGCGGGAGCTCCTACAATGAGCAGTTCTTC.

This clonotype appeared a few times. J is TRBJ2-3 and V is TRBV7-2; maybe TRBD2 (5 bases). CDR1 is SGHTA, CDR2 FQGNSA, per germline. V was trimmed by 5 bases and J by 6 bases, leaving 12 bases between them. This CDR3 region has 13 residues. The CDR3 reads CASSPTTWDTQYF. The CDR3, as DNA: TGTGCCAGCAGCCCGACTACTTGGGATACGCAGTATTTT.

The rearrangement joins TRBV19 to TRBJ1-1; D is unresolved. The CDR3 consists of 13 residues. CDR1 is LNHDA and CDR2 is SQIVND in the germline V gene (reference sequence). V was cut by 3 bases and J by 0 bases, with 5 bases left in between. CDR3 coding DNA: TGTGCCAGTAGTATGTCCATGAACACTGAAGCTTTCTTT. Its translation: CASSMSMNTEAFF.

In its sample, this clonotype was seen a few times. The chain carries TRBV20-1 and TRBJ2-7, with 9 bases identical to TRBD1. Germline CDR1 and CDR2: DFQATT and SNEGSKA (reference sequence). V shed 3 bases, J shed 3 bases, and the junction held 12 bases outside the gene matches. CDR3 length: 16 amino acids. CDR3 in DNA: TGCAGTGCTAGTTCCGCGACAGGGGGTAGGGTCTACGAGCAGTACTTC. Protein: CSASSATGGRVYEQYF.

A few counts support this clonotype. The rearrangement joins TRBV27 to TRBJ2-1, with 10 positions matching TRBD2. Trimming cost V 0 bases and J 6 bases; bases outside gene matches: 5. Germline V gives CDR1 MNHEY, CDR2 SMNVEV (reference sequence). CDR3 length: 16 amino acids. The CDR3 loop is CASSLSSGGQGNEQFF. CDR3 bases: TGTGCCAGCAGTTTATCTAGCGGGGGGCAGGGCAATGAGCAGTTCTTC.

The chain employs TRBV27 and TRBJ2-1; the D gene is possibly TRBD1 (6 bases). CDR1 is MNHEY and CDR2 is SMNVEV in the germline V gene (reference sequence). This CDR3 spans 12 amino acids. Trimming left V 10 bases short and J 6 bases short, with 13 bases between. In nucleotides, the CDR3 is TGTGCCAAACCCGGGACAACCAATGAGCAGTTCTTC. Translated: CAKPGTTNEQFF.

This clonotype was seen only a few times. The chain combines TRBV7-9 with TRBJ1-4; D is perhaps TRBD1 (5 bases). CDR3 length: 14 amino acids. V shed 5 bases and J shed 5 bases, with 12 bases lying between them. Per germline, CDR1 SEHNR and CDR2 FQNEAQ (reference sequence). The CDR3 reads CASSPRQHNEKLFF. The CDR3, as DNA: TGTGCCAGCAGCCCCCGACAGCACAATGAAAAACTGTTTTTT.

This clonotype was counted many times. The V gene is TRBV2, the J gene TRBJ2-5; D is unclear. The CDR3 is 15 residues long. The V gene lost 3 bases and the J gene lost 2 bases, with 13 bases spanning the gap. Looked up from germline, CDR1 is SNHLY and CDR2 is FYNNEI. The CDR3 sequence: CASSDLGLKQETQYF. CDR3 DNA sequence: TGTGCCAGCAGTGACCTCGGGTTGAAGCAAGAGACCCAGTACTTC.

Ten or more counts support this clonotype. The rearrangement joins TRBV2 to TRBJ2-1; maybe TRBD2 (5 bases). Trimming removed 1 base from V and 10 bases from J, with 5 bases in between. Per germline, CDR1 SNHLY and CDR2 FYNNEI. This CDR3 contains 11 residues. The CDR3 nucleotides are TGTGCCAGCAGTGAAGGGAGGGAGCAGTTCTTC. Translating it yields CASSEGREQFF.

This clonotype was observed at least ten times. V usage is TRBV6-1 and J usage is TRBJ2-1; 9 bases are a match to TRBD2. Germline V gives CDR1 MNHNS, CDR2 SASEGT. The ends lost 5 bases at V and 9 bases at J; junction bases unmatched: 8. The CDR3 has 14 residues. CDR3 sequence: CASSLAGVALEQFF. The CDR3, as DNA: TGTGCCAGCAGTTTAGCGGGAGTCGCCCTTGAGCAGTTCTTC.

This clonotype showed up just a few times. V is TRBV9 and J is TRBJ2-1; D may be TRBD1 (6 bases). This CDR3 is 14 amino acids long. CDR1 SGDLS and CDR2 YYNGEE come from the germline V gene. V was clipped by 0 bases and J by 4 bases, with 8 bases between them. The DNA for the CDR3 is TGTGCCAGCAGCGTAGAGGGGGAATACAATGAGCAGTTCTTC. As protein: CASSVEGEYNEQFF. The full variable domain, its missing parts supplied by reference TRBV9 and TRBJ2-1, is DSGVTQTPKHLITATGQRVTLRCSPRSGDLSVYWYQQSLDQGLQFLIQYYNGEERAKGNILERFSAQQFPDLHSELNLSSLELGDSALYFCASSVEGEYNEQFFGPGTRLTVL.

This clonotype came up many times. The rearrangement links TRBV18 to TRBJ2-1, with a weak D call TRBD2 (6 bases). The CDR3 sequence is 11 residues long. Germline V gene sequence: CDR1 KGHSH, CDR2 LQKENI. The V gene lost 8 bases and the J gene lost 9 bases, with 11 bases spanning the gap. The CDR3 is CASSPGGEQFF. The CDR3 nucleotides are TGTGCCAGCAGTCCCGGGGGTGAGCAGTTCTTC.

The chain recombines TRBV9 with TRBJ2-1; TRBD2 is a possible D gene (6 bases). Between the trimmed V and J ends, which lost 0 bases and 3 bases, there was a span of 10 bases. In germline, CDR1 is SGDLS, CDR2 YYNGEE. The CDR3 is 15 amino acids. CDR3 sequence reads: CASSVAPGLYNEQFF. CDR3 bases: TGTGCCAGCAGCGTAGCTCCGGGACTCTACAATGAGCAGTTCTTC.

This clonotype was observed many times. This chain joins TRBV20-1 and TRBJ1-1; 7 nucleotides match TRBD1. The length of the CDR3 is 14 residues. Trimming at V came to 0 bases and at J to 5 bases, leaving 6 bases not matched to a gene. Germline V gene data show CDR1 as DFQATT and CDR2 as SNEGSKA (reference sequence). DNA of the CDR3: TGCAGTGCTAGAGATGACAGGGCGGAGACTGAAGCTTTCTTT. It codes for CSARDDRAETEAFF.

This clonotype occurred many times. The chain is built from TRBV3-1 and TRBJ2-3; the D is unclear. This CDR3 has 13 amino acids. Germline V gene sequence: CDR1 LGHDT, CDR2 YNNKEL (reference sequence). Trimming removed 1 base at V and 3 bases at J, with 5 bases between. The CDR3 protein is CASSQVGTDTQYF. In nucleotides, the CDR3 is TGTGCCAGCAGCCAAGTGGGGACAGATACGCAGTATTTT.

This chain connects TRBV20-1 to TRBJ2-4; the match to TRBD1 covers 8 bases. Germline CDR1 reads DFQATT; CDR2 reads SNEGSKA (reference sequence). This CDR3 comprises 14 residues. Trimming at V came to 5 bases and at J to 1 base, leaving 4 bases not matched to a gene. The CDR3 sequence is CSAPRQGAKNIQYF. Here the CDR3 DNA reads TGCAGTGCTCCAAGACAGGGGGCCAAAAACATTCAGTACTTC.

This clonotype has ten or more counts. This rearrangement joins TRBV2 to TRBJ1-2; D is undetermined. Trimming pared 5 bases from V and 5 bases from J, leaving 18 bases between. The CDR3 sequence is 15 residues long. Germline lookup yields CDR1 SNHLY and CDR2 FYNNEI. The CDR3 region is CASSTRALGSYGYTF. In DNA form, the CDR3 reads TGTGCCAGCAGTACCCGGGCCCTCGGGTCGTATGGCTACACCTTC.

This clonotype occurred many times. CDR3 sequence (DNA): TGCGCCAGCCTCAGGGGCCTGAACACTGAAGCTTTCTTT. The encoded protein is CASLRGLNTEAFF. The chain uses TRBV10-2 and TRBJ1-1, with D perhaps TRBD1 (6 bases). This CDR3 is built from 13 residues. Germline CDR1 and CDR2: WSHSY and SAAADI. Trimming pared 8 bases from V and 0 bases from J, leaving 10 bases between.